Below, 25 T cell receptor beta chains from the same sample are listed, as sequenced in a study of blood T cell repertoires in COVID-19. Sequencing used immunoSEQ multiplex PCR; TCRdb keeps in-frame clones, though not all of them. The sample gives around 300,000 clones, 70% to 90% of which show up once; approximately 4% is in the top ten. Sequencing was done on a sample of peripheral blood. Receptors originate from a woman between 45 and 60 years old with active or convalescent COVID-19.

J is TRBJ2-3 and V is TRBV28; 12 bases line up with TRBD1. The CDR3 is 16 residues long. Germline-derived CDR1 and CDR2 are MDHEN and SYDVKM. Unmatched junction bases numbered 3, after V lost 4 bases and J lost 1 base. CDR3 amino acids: CASSSGTGGRTDTQYF. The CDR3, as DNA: TGTGCCAGCAGTTCCGGGACAGGGGGCCGCACAGATACGCAGTATTTT.

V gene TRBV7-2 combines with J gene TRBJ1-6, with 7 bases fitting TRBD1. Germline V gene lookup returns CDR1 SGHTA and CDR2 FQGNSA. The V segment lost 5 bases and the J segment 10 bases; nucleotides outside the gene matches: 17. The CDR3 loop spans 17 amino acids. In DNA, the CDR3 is TGTGCCAGCAGCAGAAGTCCGAGGGGGCGAGGTGGATCACCCCTCCACTTT. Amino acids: CASSRSPRGRGGSPLHF. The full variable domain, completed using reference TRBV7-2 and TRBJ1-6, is GAGVSQSPSNKVTEKGKDVELRCDPISGHTALYWYRQSLGQGLEFLIYFQGNSAPDKSGLPSDRFSAERTGGSVSTLTIQRTQQEDSAVYLCASSRSPRGRGGSPLHFGNGTRLTVT.

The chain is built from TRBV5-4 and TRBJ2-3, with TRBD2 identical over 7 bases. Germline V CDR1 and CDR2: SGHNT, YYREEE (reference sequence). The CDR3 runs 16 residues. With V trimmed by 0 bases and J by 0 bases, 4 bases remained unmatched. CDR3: CASSLAGSGSTDTQYF. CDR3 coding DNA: TGTGCCAGCAGCTTGGCAGGTAGCGGGAGCACAGATACGCAGTATTTT.

CDR3 bases: TGTGCCAGCAGTTCGGACAGGGGGTTGAGTACGCAGTATTTT. Its protein is CASSSDRGLSTQYF. The chain combines TRBV27 with TRBJ2-3; 10 positions match TRBD1. CDR1 is MNHEY and CDR2 is SMNVEV in the germline V gene (reference sequence). Trimming took 4 bases from V and 8 from J; bases not matched to a gene: 6. The CDR3 extends over 14 amino acids.

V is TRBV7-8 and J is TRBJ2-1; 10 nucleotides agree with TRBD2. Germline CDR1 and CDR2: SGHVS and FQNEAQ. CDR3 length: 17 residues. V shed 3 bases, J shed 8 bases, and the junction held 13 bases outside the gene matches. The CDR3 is CASSLAPSGSGADEQFF. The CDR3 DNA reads TGTGCCAGCAGCTTGGCCCCTAGCGGGAGCGGGGCCGATGAGCAGTTCTTC.

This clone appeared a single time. The CDR3 nucleotides are TGTGCCAGCGGAAAATCGCCGGGACAGGGGGCGCGAGAGCAGTACTTC. Residues: CASGKSPGQGAREQYF. The genes are TRBV27 and TRBJ2-7; 12 nucleotides align to TRBD1. V was clipped by 8 bases and J by 7 bases; unmatched bases: 15. CDR3 length: 16 residues. Germline values: CDR1 MNHEY, CDR2 SMNVEV (reference sequence).

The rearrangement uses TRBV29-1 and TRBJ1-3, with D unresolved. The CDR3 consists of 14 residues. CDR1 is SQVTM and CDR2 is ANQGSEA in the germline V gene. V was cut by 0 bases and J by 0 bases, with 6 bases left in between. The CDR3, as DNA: TGCAGCGTTGAAGATAGCATCTCTGGAAACACCATATATTTT. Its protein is CSVEDSISGNTIYF.

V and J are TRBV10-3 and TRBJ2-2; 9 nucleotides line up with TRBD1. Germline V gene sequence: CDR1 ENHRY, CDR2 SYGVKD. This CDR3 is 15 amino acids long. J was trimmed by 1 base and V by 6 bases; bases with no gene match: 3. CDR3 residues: CAISQGQGNTGELFF. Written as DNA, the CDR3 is TGTGCCATCAGCCAGGGACAGGGGAACACCGGGGAGCTGTTTTTT.

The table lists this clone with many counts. CDR3 nucleotides: TGTGCCAGCAGCAAAGTTTGGGGTTCCGACGACAGTACCGAAGCTTTCTTT. Translated, it gives CASSKVWGSDDSTEAFF. This chain links TRBV21-1 with TRBJ1-1; TRBD1, the table's D call, was not compared with the DNA. TRBV21-1 is tagged as a pseudogene. This CDR3 spans 17 amino acids.

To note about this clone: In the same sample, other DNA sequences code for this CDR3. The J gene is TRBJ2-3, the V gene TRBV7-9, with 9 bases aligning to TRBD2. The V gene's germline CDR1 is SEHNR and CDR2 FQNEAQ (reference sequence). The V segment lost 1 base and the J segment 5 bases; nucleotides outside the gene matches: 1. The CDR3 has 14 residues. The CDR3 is CASSLEAGGDTQYF. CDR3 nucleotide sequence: TGTGCCAGCAGCTTAGAAGCGGGAGGAGATACGCAGTATTTT.

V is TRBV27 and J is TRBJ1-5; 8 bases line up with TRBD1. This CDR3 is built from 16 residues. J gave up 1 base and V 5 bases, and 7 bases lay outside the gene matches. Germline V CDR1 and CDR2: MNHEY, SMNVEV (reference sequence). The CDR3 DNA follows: TGTGCCAGCAGTCCGAGGACAGGGACGAGCAATCAGCCCCAGCATTTT. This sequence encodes CASSPRTGTSNQPQHF.

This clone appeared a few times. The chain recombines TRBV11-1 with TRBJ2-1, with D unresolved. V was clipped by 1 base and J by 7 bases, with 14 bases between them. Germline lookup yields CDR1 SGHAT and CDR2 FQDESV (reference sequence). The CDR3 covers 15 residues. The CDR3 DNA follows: TGTGCCAGCAGCTTAGGAGGCACTCTAAGGAATGAGCAGTTCTTC. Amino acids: CASSLGGTLRNEQFF.

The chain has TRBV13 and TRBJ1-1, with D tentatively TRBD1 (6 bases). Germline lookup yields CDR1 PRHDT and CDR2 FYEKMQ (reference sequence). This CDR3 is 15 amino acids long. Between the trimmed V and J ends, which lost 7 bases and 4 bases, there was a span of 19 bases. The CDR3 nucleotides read TGTGCCAGCATGTTGGGTTTGGGGGCCGGCACTGAAGCTTTCTTT. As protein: CASMLGLGAGTEAFF.

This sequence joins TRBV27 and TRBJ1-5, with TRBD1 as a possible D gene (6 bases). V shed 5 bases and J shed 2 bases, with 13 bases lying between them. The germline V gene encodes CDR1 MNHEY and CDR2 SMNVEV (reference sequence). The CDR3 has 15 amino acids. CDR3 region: CASSQGGKRNQPQHF. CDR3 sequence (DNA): TGTGCCAGCAGTCAAGGGGGTAAACGCAATCAGCCCCAGCATTTT.

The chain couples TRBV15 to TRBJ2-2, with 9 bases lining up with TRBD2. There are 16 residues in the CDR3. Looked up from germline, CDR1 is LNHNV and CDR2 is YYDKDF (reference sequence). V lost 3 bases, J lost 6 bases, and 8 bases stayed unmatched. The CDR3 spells CATSRALSGGAGELFF. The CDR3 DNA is TGTGCCACCAGCAGGGCCCTTAGCGGGGGAGCCGGGGAGCTGTTTTTT.

CDR3 region: CASSLGEGGRGYEQYF. In DNA, the CDR3 is TGCGCCAGCAGCTTGGGAGAGGGCGGGAGGGGTTACGAGCAGTACTTC. The genes are TRBV5-1 and TRBJ2-7; 9 bases agree with TRBD2. CDR3 size: 16 residues. CDR1 and CDR2 from the germline V gene are SGHRS and YFSETQ. The junction had 8 bases not matched to a gene; V was cut back by 0 bases and J by 4 bases.

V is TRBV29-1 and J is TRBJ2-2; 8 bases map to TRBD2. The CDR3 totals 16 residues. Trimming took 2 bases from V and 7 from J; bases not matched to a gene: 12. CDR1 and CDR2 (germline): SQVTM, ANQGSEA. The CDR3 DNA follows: TGCAGCGTTGAATTTTTGGGCGCGGGGGGTGACGGGGAGCTGTTTTTT. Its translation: CSVEFLGAGGDGELFF.

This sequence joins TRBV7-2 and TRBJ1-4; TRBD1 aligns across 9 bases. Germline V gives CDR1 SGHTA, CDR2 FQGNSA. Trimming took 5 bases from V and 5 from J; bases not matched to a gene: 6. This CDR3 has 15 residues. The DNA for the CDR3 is TGTGCCAGCAGCGCCCGACAGGGGGGGAATGAAAAACTGTTTTTT. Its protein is CASSARQGGNEKLFF.

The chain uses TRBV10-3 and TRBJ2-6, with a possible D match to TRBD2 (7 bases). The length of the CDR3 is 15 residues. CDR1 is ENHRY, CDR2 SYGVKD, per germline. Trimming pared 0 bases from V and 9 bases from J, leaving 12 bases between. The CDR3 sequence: CAISESGGGINVLTF. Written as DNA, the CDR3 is TGTGCCATCAGTGAGTCAGGGGGGGGGATCAACGTCCTGACTTTC.

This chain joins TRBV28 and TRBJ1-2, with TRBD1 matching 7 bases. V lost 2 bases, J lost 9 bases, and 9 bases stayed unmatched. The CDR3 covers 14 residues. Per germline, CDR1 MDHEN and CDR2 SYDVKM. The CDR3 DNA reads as TGTGCCAGCAGTTTACAGGGGGGTTTTGGCAGCTACACCTTC. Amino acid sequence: CASSLQGGFGSYTF.

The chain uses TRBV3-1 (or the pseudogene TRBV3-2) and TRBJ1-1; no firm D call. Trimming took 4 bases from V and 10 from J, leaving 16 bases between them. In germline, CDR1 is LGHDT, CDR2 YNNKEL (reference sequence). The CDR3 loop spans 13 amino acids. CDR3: CASSPGPGGRAFF. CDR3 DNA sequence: TGTGCCAGCAGCCCCGGTCCCGGAGGGAGAGCTTTCTTT.

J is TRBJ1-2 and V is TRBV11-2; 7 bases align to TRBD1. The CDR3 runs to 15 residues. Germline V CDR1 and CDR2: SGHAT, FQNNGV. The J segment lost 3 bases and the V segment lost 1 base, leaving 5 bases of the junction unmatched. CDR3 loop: CASSLVTGAHYGYTF. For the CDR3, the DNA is TGTGCCAGCAGCTTAGTTACAGGGGCGCACTATGGCTACACCTTC.

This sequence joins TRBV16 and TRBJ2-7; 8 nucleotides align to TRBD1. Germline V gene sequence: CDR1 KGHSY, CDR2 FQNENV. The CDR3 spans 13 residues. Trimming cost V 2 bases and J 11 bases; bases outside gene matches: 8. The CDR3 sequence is CASSQRAGTGKYF. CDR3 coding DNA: TGTGCCAGCAGCCAACGCGCCGGGACAGGCAAGTACTTC. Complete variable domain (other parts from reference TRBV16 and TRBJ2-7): GEEVAQTPKHLVRGEGQKAKLYCAPIKGHSYVFWYQQVLKNEFKFLISFQNENVFDETGMPKERFSAKCLPNSPCSLEIQATKLEDSAVYFCASSQRAGTGKYFGPGTRLTVT.

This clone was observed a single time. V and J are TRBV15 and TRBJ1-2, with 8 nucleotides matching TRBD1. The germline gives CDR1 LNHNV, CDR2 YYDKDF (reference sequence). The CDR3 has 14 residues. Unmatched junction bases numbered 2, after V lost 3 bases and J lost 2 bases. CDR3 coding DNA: TGTGCCACCAGCAGGGGACAGGAGAACTATGGCTACACCTTC. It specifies CATSRGQENYGYTF. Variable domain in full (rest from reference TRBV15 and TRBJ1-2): DAMVIQNPRYQVTQFGKPVTLSCSQTLNHNVMYWYQQKSSQAPKLLFHYYDKDFNNEADTPDNFQSRRPNTSFCFLDIRSPGLGDTAMYLCATSRGQENYGYTFGSGTRLTVV.

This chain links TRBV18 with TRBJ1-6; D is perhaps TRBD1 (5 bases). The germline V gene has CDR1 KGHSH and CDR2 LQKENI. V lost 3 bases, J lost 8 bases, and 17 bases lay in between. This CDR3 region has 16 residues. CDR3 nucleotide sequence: TGTGCCAGCTCACCCGGTATCGGGGGGACTGATTCACCCCTCCACTTT. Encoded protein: CASSPGIGGTDSPLHF.